The 5 T cell receptor beta chains below come from one sample, sequenced in a study of regulatory T cells in long-lasting Graves disease. Building of the TCR beta libraries involved iRepertoire HTBI primers and Arm-PCR of CDR3 regions. TCRdb processed the multiplex PCR reads anew with MiXCR; each CDR3 protein has one entry. Of about 310,000 distinct CDR3 sequences in the sample, over 15% were seen once. Sample time point: newly diagnosed GD, antithyroid drugs for less than 3 months. Construction of the TCR library relied on RNA isolated from PBMCs. Sequencing was performed on peripheral blood mononuclear cells (PBMCs), taken at new diagnosis, from a patient treated with antithyroid drugs. The receptors shown here come from a female donor with Graves disease.

This clonotype was seen ten or more times. This chain connects TRBV12-3 or TRBV12-4 to TRBJ2-7; 11 nucleotides line up with TRBD2. The ends lost 6 bases at V and 6 bases at J; junction bases unmatched: 7. CDR3 size: 14 residues. The CDR3, as DNA: TGTGCCAGCAGACCCCCGGGACTAGCGGCCGAGCAGTACTTC. Protein: CASRPPGLAAEQYF.

Details on this clonotype: The junction departs from the called germline gene at one end, perhaps through a read error. The chain recombines TRBV6-1 with TRBJ1-2; D perhaps matches TRBD1 (6 bases). From germline, CDR1 is MNHNS and CDR2 SASEGT. The CDR3 runs to 14 residues. The CDR3 sequence: CASSPPDRSYSYTF. CDR3 sequence (DNA): TGTGCCAGCAGCCCCCCGGACAGATCCTATAGCTACACCTTC.

V usage is TRBV28 and J usage is TRBJ1-5; possibly TRBD1 for D (6 bases). This CDR3 has 15 residues. CDR1 is MDHEN, CDR2 SYDVKM, per germline. Deletions cut 6 bases from V and 0 bases from J, with 12 bases between. The CDR3 loop reads CASSPTGVSNQPQHF. CDR3 DNA sequence: TGTGCCAGCAGCCCGACAGGAGTTAGCAATCAGCCCCAGCATTTT.

This clonotype has only a few counts. At one end, the junction sequence differs from germline, possibly due to a read error. The gene calls are TRBV28 and TRBJ2-7; TRBD2 matches 7 bases. Per the germline V gene, CDR1 is MDHEN and CDR2 is SYDVKM. The CDR3 totals 14 residues. The DNA of the CDR3 is TGTGTCAGCAGACTGGGTGGGAGGGCCTACGAGCAGTACTTC. It encodes CVSRLGGRAYEQYF.

This clonotype has a count of ten or more. The chain couples TRBV11-2 to TRBJ2-7; D might be TRBD1 (6 bases). This CDR3 contains 15 residues. Germline V gives CDR1 SGHAT, CDR2 FQNNGV. The ends were cut back, 7 bases at V and 5 bases at J, with 21 bases in the middle. CDR3 protein: CASTIRVPSGDEQYF. The CDR3 coding sequence is TGTGCCAGCACCATAAGGGTACCCTCAGGGGACGAGCAGTACTTC.